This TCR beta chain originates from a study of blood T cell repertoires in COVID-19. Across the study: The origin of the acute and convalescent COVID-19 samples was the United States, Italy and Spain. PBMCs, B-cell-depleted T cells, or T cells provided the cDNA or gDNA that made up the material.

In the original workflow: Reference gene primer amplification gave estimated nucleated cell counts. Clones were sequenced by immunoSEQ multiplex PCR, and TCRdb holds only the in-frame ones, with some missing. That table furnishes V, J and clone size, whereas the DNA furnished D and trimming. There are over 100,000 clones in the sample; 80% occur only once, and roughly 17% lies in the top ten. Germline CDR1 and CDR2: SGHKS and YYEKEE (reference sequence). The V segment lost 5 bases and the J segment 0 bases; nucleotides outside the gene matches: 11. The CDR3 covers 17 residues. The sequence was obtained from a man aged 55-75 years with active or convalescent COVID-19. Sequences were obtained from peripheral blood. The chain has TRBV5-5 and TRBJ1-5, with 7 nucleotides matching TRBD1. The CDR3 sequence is CASRSTTGQYSNQPQHF. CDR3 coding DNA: TGTGCCAGCAGGTCCACGACAGGGCAATATAGCAATCAGCCCCAGCATTTT.